The 29 T cell receptor beta chains listed next were all sequenced from one sample in a study of T cells in Graves' hyperthyroidism and ophthalmopathy. Researchers amplified the TCR beta CDR3 regions from RNA transcripts. The study used the HTBI primer set for a first-round RT-PCR of the TCR CDR3. TCRdb called the multiplex PCR reads again in MiXCR, with one record for every CDR3 protein. The sample has approximately 400,000 distinct CDR3 sequences, around 14% seen once. The sequenced material came from blood. Receptors originate from a woman in her 30s with Graves' hyperthyroidism.

This clonotype was observed at least ten times. The chain employs TRBV3-1 and TRBJ2-3, with unresolved D. The CDR3 is made up of 13 amino acids. V lost 6 bases, J lost 2 bases, and 9 bases lay in between. CDR1 and CDR2 (germline): LGHDT, YNNKEL (reference sequence). CDR3 region: CASSPENTDTQYF. In DNA form, the CDR3 reads TGTGCCAGCAGTCCCGAGAACACAGATACGCAGTATTTT.

This clonotype showed up just a few times. This chain joins TRBV25-1 and TRBJ2-7, with D possibly being TRBD1 (6 bases). The CDR3 runs to 14 residues. Germline V gene data show CDR1 as MGHDK and CDR2 as SYGVNS. V lost 3 bases to trimming and J lost 2 bases, with 11 bases between them. The CDR3 DNA sequence: TGTGCCAGCAGTGATGGCAGGGGAGCCTACGAGCAGTACTTC. This translates into CASSDGRGAYEQYF.

This clonotype was seen repeatedly, ten times or more. The J gene is TRBJ2-7, the V gene TRBV28; 7 nucleotides agree with TRBD1. J lost 4 bases, V lost 6 bases, and 12 bases had no gene match. CDR3 length: 15 residues. Per germline, CDR1 MDHEN and CDR2 SYDVKM. CDR3 sequence: CASRPAGTEGYEQYF. The DNA for the CDR3 is TGTGCCAGCAGGCCCGCCGGGACAGAGGGTTACGAGCAGTACTTC.

The chain is built from TRBV7-3 and TRBJ1-5; D is undetermined. The V end was cut by 5 bases, the J end by 6 bases, with 11 bases between. There are 13 residues in the CDR3. CDR1 and CDR2 (germline): SGHTA, FQGTGA. In DNA, the CDR3 is TGTGCCAGCAGCCCCGGGGAAGGTCAGCCCCAGCATTTT. Amino acids: CASSPGEGQPQHF.

This clonotype was counted a few times. The V call is TRBV25-1, the J call TRBJ1-2; 9 bases map to TRBD1. The V segment lost 6 bases and the J segment 6 bases; nucleotides outside the gene matches: 8. This CDR3 spans 14 amino acids. From germline, CDR1 is MGHDK and CDR2 SYGVNS. This chain's CDR3 is CASRKTGGKNGYTF. CDR3 bases: TGTGCCAGCAGAAAGACAGGGGGTAAGAATGGCTACACCTTC.

Many counts were recorded for this clonotype. This chain connects TRBV27 to TRBJ1-4; TRBD1 might be the D (5 bases). Germline V lookup: CDR1 MNHEY, CDR2 SMNVEV (reference sequence). This CDR3 region has 14 residues. V lost 3 bases, J lost 7 bases, and 12 bases lay in between. The CDR3 here is CASSFGGFGEKLFF. CDR3 in DNA: TGTGCCAGCAGTTTTGGGGGGTTCGGTGAAAAACTGTTTTTT.

The chain uses TRBV13 and TRBJ2-1, with TRBD2 matching 10 bases. This CDR3 is built from 15 residues. Germline V gene lookup returns CDR1 PRHDT and CDR2 FYEKMQ (reference sequence). V was pared by 1 base and J by 9 bases, with 6 bases of the junction left unmatched. The CDR3 coding sequence is TGTGCCAGCAGCTTAGTAGGGACTAGCGATAGTGAGCAGTTCTTC. It codes for CASSLVGTSDSEQFF.

The chain carries TRBV6-1 and TRBJ1-1, with D possibly being TRBD1 (6 bases). This CDR3 has 13 residues. The germline V gene encodes CDR1 MNHNS and CDR2 SASEGT. V lost 6 bases and J lost 6, with 14 bases in between. CDR3 sequence reads: CASRITGRPEAFF. In DNA form, the CDR3 reads TGTGCCAGCAGGATAACAGGGAGACCTGAAGCTTTCTTT.

This clonotype was picked up many times. The V gene is TRBV20-1, the J gene TRBJ1-2; D possibly corresponds to TRBD1 (6 bases). The CDR3 runs 15 residues. The germline gives CDR1 DFQATT, CDR2 SNEGSKA (reference sequence). Trimming took off 6 bases at V and 7 bases at J, with 24 bases between the two ends. The CDR3 protein is CSARTIPQGGGGYTF. Written as DNA, the CDR3 is TGCAGTGCGAGAACTATACCACAGGGAGGGGGTGGCTACACCTTC.

This clonotype was seen at least ten times. The chain couples TRBV5-5 to TRBJ1-5, with 9 bases that match TRBD1. V shed 1 base and J 4 bases; nucleotides not matched to a gene: 3. Germline V gene sequence: CDR1 SGHKS, CDR2 YYEKEE (reference sequence). The CDR3 length is 15 residues. The CDR3 here is CASSLLGQGNQPQHF. In nucleotides, the CDR3 is TGTGCCAGCAGCTTGTTGGGACAGGGAAATCAGCCCCAGCATTTT.

Many counts were recorded for this clonotype. The chain employs TRBV5-1 and TRBJ2-1, with D perhaps TRBD1 (6 bases). CDR1 and CDR2 (germline): SGHRS, YFSETQ. The CDR3 sequence is 15 residues long. V lost 1 base and J 4 bases, leaving 12 bases between the germline ends. The CDR3 sequence: CASSLMSGTYNEQFF. CDR3 nucleotide sequence: TGCGCCAGCAGCTTGATGTCAGGGACATACAATGAGCAGTTCTTC.

This clonotype was seen a handful of times. The genes are TRBV12-3 or TRBV12-4 and TRBJ2-7; no clear D. This CDR3 has 15 amino acids. V was clipped by 0 bases and J by 2 bases, with 11 bases between them. In DNA, the CDR3 is TGTGCCAGCAGTTTAGCAGGGATTGTTGCCTACGAGCAGTACTTC. Translation: CASSLAGIVAYEQYF.

V and J are TRBV28 and TRBJ1-2; maybe TRBD1 (5 bases). Trimming removed 3 bases from V and 10 bases from J, with 12 bases in between. Germline V gives CDR1 MDHEN, CDR2 SYDVKM. The CDR3 length is 12 residues. CDR3 residues: CASSFLAGPYTF. CDR3 nucleotides: TGTGCCAGCAGTTTCTTGGCAGGGCCCTACACCTTC.

The rearrangement links TRBV6-1 to TRBJ2-3; possible D gene TRBD2, 7 bases. V was clipped by 6 bases and J by 2 bases, with 15 bases between them. Germline assignment: CDR1 MNHNS and CDR2 SASEGT. This CDR3 has 15 amino acids. The CDR3 loop is CASSRGGRDTDTQYF. In DNA, the CDR3 is TGTGCCAGCAGCCGCGGGGGCAGAGACACAGATACGCAGTATTTT.

The chain carries TRBV4-1 and TRBJ1-5; 8 bases are a match to TRBD1. In germline, CDR1 is MGHRA, CDR2 YSYEKL. The CDR3 covers 15 residues. Germline trimming cut 4 bases from V and 4 bases from J; bases unmatched to any gene: 6. CDR3 loop: CASSPTGQGNQPQHF. The DNA of the CDR3 is TGCGCCAGCAGCCCGACCGGACAGGGAAATCAGCCCCAGCATTTT.

This clonotype was detected ten times or more. The V and J genes are TRBV12-3 or TRBV12-4 and TRBJ2-1, with D uncertain. Trimming took off 7 bases at V and 1 base at J, with 5 bases between the two ends. This CDR3 region has 12 residues. The CDR3 DNA reads TGTGCCAGCACCCGTTCCTACAATGAGCAGTTCTTC. It yields the protein CASTRSYNEQFF.

This clonotype was detected many times. This sequence joins TRBV13 and TRBJ2-1; 13 positions agree with TRBD2. CDR1 PRHDT and CDR2 FYEKMQ come from the germline V gene (reference sequence). Losses at the gene ends were 5 bases for V and 3 bases for J; bases not matched to a gene: 4. The CDR3 contains 16 residues. The DNA for the CDR3 is TGTGCCAGCAGCGGCACTAGCGGGAGGGGCTACAATGAGCAGTTCTTC. It translates to CASSGTSGRGYNEQFF.

At least ten counts were recorded for this clonotype. V usage is TRBV20-1 and J usage is TRBJ2-3, with D perhaps matching TRBD2 (5 bases). The CDR3 is made up of 13 amino acids. V was trimmed by 4 bases and J by 0 bases, leaving 8 bases between them. Germline CDR1 and CDR2: DFQATT and SNEGSKA (reference sequence). CDR3 sequence: CSATRTSTDTQYF. For the CDR3, the DNA is TGCAGTGCTACCAGGACTAGCACAGATACGCAGTATTTT.

This clonotype was seen many times. The CDR3 spells CASSYSRDRGYYEQYF. The CDR3 DNA sequence: TGTGCCAGCAGTTACAGTAGGGACAGGGGGTACTACGAGCAGTACTTC. The chain uses TRBV6-2 or TRBV6-3 and TRBJ2-7; 11 bases match TRBD1. J was trimmed by 3 bases and V by 2 bases; bases with no gene match: 6. The germline V gene has CDR1 MNHEY and CDR2 SVGEGT. The CDR3 is made up of 16 amino acids.

The V call is TRBV14, the J call TRBJ2-2, with a tentative D call TRBD2 (5 bases). V dropped 2 bases and J dropped 0 bases, with 31 bases sitting between them. The CDR3 is 23 residues long. In germline, CDR1 is SGHDN, CDR2 FVKESK. As DNA, the CDR3 is TGTGCCAGCAGCCAAAATCCCTTTCGGTTAACGGGATTTACCCTTACGAACACCGGGGAGCTGTTTTTT. As protein: CASSQNPFRLTGFTLTNTGELFF.

The V and J genes are TRBV5-1 and TRBJ1-5; 9 bases agree with TRBD1. The germline gives CDR1 SGHRS, CDR2 YFSETQ. With 4 bases clipped from V and 2 bases from J, the junction kept 4 bases outside the gene matches. CDR3 length equals 15 residues. For the CDR3, the DNA is TGCGCCAGCAGCCTTGGGACAGGGCGCAATCAGCCCCAGCATTTT. Amino acids: CASSLGTGRNQPQHF.

V usage is TRBV6-1 and J usage is TRBJ2-1; D is possibly TRBD2 (5 bases). Looked up from germline, CDR1 is MNHNS and CDR2 is SASEGT. V gave up 6 bases and J gave up 4 bases, with 16 bases separating them. This CDR3 has 15 residues. This chain's CDR3 is CASSPVGRIYNEQFF. The CDR3 nucleotides are TGTGCCAGCAGCCCGGTAGGGAGAATTTACAATGAGCAGTTCTTC.

This clonotype was observed many times. This chain joins TRBV3-1 and TRBJ2-5; D might be TRBD1 or TRBD2, each matching 5 bases. Germline values: CDR1 LGHDT, CDR2 YNNKEL (reference sequence). Deletions cut 4 bases from V and 1 base from J, with 13 bases between. This CDR3 contains 15 residues. DNA of the CDR3: TGTGCCAGCAGCCCCCCGGGGCCTATCCAAGAGACCCAGTACTTC. As protein: CASSPPGPIQETQYF.

With regard to this clonotype: A much larger clone lies a single base off, so this may be a read error. V and J are TRBV5-1 and TRBJ2-7; the match to TRBD1 covers 7 bases. The closer fit of TRBJ2-1 to the DNA end suggests the J call may be wrong. This CDR3 spans 15 amino acids. Germline CDR1 is SGHRS and CDR2 is YFSETQ. CDR3 in amino acids: CASSTRGGSSYEQFF. Written as DNA, the CDR3 is TGCGCCAGCAGCACCCGAGGGGGCAGCTCCTACGAGCAGTTCTTC.

The rearrangement joins TRBV4-1 to TRBJ2-3, with D maybe TRBD2 (5 bases). V was clipped by 4 bases and J by 7 bases, with 12 bases between them. Germline V gene data show CDR1 as MGHRA and CDR2 as YSYEKL. This CDR3 contains 13 residues. CDR3 DNA: TGCGCCAGCAGCCCGTGGACTGGATATACGCAGTATTTT. Protein sequence: CASSPWTGYTQYF.

The table lists this clonotype with a count of one. The CDR3 loop is CASSIGTSGRSYEQYF. CDR3 sequence (DNA): TGCGCCAGCAGCATTGGTACTAGCGGGAGGTCCTACGAGCAGTACTTC. The V and J genes are TRBV5-1 and TRBJ2-7, with 12 bases lining up with TRBD2. This CDR3 is 16 amino acids long. The germline gives CDR1 SGHRS, CDR2 YFSETQ. The V gene end was trimmed by 4 bases and the J gene end by 1 base; junction bases not matched to a gene: 6.

This clonotype was observed a few times. V usage is TRBV20-1 and J usage is TRBJ2-1; 9 nucleotides match TRBD2. Germline V lookup: CDR1 DFQATT, CDR2 SNEGSKA (reference sequence). This CDR3 is 17 amino acids long. The V segment lost 5 bases and the J segment 0 bases; nucleotides outside the gene matches: 11. CDR3 region: CSAGGLASQSSYNEQFF. Written as DNA, the CDR3 is TGCAGTGCTGGCGGACTAGCGTCCCAAAGCTCCTACAATGAGCAGTTCTTC.

This clonotype has just a few counts. The rearrangement uses TRBV27 and TRBJ2-1, with 8 bases lining up with TRBD1. This CDR3 has 15 amino acids. V shed 4 bases and J 7 bases; nucleotides not matched to a gene: 9. In germline, CDR1 is MNHEY, CDR2 SMNVEV (reference sequence). For the CDR3, the DNA is TGTGCCAGCAGTTACTCCCGGACAGGGAAAAATGAGCAGTTCTTC. The encoded protein is CASSYSRTGKNEQFF.

This clonotype was counted ten times or more. The chain uses TRBV7-8 and TRBJ2-1; 8 positions match TRBD2. This CDR3 region has 16 residues. The V segment lost 4 bases and the J segment 0 bases; nucleotides outside the gene matches: 5. Per germline, CDR1 SGHVS and CDR2 FQNEAQ. CDR3 sequence reads: CASSSYGGDSYNEQFF. CDR3 coding DNA: TGTGCCAGCAGCTCCTACGGGGGGGACTCCTACAATGAGCAGTTCTTC.